The rows below give T cell receptor beta chains drawn from one sample of a study of cytomegalovirus exposure and HLA in healthy donors. This table comes from immunoSEQ multiplex PCR, and its TCRdb copy is limited to in-frame clones, with some not included. Among 150,000 to 200,000 clones listed, approximately 72% were seen once. Sequencing used PBMCs. These receptors came from a man aged 40-55 years in good health and CMV-seropositive. Both conserved end residues are part of each CDR3. A D gene is named only where the DNA matches it firmly. Rows give clone size only sometimes, using once, few, many, or a class for an expanded clone.

clone size: NA; J gene: TRBJ2-3; V gene: TRBV5-6; D gene: NA; CDR3 protein: CASSLPGNTQYF; CDR3 DNA: TGTGCCAGCAGCTTGCCAGGGAATACGCAGTATTTT
clone size: NA; J gene: TRBJ1-3; V gene: TRBV7-6; D gene: NA; CDR3 protein: CASTLGRSGNTIYF; CDR3 DNA: TGTGCCAGCACCCTGGGCCGCTCTGGAAACACCATATATTTT
clone size: NA; J gene: TRBJ1-1; V gene: TRBV29-1; D gene: NA; CDR3 protein: CSVDWGPEAFF; CDR3 DNA: TGCAGCGTTGATTGGGGCCCAGAAGCTTTCTTT
clone size: NA; J gene: TRBJ1-2; V gene: TRBV4-2; D gene: TRBD1; CDR3 protein: CASSLGSATGGGYTF; CDR3 DNA: TGTGCCAGCAGCCTAGGTTCTGCGACAGGGGGTGGCTACACCTTC
clone size: NA; J gene: TRBJ2-7; V gene: TRBV5-8; D gene: NA; CDR3 protein: CASAWDNPEQYF; CDR3 DNA: TGTGCCAGCGCCTGGGACAATCCCGAGCAGTACTTC
clone size: NA; J gene: TRBJ2-5; V gene: TRBV28; D gene: TRBD2; CDR3 protein: CASRTSETQYF; CDR3 DNA: TGTGCCAGCCGCACTAGCGAAACCCAGTACTTC
clone size: NA; J gene: TRBJ1-1; V gene: TRBV5-4; D gene: NA; CDR3 protein: CASRPTGPGEAFF; CDR3 DNA: TGTGCCAGCAGGCCAACAGGGCCGGGTGAAGCTTTCTTT
clone size: NA; J gene: TRBJ1-3; V gene: TRBV7-2; D gene: NA; CDR3 protein: CASSRLEGNTIYF; CDR3 DNA: TGTGCCAGCAGCCGACTAGAGGGAAACACCATATATTTT
clone size: few; J gene: TRBJ1-5; V gene: TRBV6-1; D gene: NA; CDR3 protein: CASSRLLNQPQHF; CDR3 DNA: TGTGCCAGCAGCCGGTTACTCAATCAGCCCCAGCATTTT
clone size: few; J gene: TRBJ2-2; V gene: TRBV9; D gene: NA; CDR3 protein: CASSAVGGGPAGELFF; CDR3 DNA: TGTGCCAGCAGCGCAGTGGGGGGGGGCCCGGCCGGGGAGCTGTTTTTT
clone size: once; J gene: TRBJ1-1; V gene: TRBV18; D gene: TRBD1; CDR3 protein: CASSPGQGFTSTEAFF; CDR3 DNA: TGTGCCAGCTCACCCGGACAGGGTTTTACGAGCACTGAAGCTTTCTTT
clone size: NA; J gene: TRBJ2-1; V gene: TRBV11-2; D gene: TRBD2; CDR3 protein: CASSSRGSGGPLSYNEQFF; CDR3 DNA: TGTGCCAGCAGCTCCCGTGGGAGCGGGGGGCCTCTTTCCTACAATGAGCAGTTCTTC
clone size: NA; J gene: TRBJ1-2; V gene: TRBV6-5; D gene: NA; CDR3 protein: CASIAAGGYGYTF; CDR3 DNA: TGTGCCAGCATCGCGGCGGGGGGCTATGGCTACACCTTC
clone size: few; J gene: TRBJ1-4; V gene: TRBV6-1; D gene: NA; CDR3 protein: CASSENRVREKLFF; CDR3 DNA: TGTGCCAGCAGTGAAAACAGGGTTCGCGAAAAACTGTTTTTT